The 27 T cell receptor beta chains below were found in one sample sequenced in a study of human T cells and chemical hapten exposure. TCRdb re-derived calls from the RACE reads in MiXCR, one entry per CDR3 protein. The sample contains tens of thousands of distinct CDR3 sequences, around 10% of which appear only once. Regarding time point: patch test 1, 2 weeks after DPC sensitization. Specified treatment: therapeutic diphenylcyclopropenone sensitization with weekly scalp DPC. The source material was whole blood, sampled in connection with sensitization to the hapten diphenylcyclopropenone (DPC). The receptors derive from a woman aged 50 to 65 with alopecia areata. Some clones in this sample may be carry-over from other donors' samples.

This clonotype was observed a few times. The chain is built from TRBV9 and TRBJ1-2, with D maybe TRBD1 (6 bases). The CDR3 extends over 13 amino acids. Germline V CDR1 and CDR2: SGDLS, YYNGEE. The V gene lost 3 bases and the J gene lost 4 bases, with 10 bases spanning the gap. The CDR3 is CASSATGLYGYTF. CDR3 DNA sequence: TGTGCCAGCAGCGCGACAGGACTCTATGGCTACACCTTC.

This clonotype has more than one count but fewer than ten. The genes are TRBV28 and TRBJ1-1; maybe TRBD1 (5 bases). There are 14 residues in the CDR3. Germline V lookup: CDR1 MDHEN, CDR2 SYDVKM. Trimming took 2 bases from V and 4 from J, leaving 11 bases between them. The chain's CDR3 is CASSLGRVGTEAFF. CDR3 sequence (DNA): TGTGCCAGCAGTTTAGGCAGGGTCGGCACTGAAGCTTTCTTT. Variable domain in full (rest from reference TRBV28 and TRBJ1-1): DVKVTQSSRYLVKRTGEKVFLECVQDMDHENMFWYRQDPGLGLRLIYFSYDVKMKEKGDIPEGYSVSREKKERFSLILESASTNQTSMYLCASSLGRVGTEAFFGQGTRLTVV.

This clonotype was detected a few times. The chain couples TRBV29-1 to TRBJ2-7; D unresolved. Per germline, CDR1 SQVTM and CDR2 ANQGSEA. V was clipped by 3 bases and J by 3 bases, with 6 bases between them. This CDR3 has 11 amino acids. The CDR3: CSVEEFYEQYF. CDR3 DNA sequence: TGCAGCGTTGAGGAGTTCTACGAGCAGTACTTC.

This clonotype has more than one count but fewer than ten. CDR3 loop: CAISKTGANSPLHF. The CDR3 DNA reads TGTGCCATCAGTAAAACAGGGGCAAATTCACCCCTCCACTTT. The chain employs TRBV10-3 and TRBJ1-6; 7 nucleotides agree with TRBD1. There are 14 residues in the CDR3. Germline CDR1 reads ENHRY; CDR2 reads SYGVKD. The V gene end was trimmed by 5 bases and the J gene end by 7 bases; junction bases not matched to a gene: 5.

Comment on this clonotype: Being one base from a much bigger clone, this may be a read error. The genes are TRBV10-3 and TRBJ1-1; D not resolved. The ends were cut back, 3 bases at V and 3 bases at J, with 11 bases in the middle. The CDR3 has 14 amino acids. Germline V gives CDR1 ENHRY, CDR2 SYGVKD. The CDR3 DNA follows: TGTGCCATCAGTGAAGCAGGCCGATACACTGAAGCTTTCTTT. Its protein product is CAISEAGRYTEAFF.

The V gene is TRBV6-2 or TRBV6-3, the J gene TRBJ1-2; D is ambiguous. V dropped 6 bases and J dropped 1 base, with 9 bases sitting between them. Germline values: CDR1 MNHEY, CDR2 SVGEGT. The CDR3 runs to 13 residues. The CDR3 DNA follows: TGTGCCAGCAGCCGACCGGATAACTATGGCTACACCTTC. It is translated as CASSRPDNYGYTF.

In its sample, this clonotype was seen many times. As DNA, the CDR3 is TGTGCCAGCAGCCAAGGACAGGCCAACTATGGCTACACCTTC. It is translated as CASSQGQANYGYTF. The V call is TRBV5-4, the J call TRBJ1-2, with 7 bases matching TRBD1. The CDR3 covers 14 residues. CDR1 and CDR2 (germline): SGHNT, YYREEE (reference sequence). J gave up 2 bases and V 4 bases, and 5 bases lay outside the gene matches. Variable domain in full (rest from reference TRBV5-4 and TRBJ1-2): ETGVTQSPTHLIKTRGQQVTLRCSSQSGHNTVSWYQQALGQGPQFIFQYYREEENGRGNFPPRFSGLQFPNYSSELNVNALELDDSALYLCASSQGQANYGYTFGSGTRLTVV.

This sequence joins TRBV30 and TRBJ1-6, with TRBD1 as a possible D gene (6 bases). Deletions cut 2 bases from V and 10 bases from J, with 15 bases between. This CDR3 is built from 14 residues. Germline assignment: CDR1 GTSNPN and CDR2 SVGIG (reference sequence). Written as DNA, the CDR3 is TGTGCCTGGAGTTCCTTACAGGGAAAATCACCCCTCCACTTT. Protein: CAWSSLQGKSPLHF.

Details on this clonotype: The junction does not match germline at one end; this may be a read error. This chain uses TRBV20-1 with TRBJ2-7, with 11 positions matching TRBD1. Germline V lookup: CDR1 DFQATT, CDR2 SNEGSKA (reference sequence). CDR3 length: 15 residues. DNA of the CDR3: TGCAGTGCTGGAGACTCGGACAGGGGGCTGGACGAGCAGTACTTC. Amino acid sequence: CSAGDSDRGLDEQYF.

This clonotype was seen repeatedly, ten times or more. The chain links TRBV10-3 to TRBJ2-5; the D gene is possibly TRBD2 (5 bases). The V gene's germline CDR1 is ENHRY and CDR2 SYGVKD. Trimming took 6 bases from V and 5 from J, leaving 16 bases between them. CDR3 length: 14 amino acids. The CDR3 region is CAIRPGPRAETQYF. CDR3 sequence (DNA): TGTGCCATCAGGCCCGGGCCGCGGGCGGAGACCCAGTACTTC.

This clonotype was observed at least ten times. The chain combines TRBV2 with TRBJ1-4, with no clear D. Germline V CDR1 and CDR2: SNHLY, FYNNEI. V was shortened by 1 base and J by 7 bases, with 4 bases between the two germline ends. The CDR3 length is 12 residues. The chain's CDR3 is CASSEDSEKLFF. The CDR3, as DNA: TGTGCCAGCAGTGAAGACAGTGAAAAACTGTTTTTT.

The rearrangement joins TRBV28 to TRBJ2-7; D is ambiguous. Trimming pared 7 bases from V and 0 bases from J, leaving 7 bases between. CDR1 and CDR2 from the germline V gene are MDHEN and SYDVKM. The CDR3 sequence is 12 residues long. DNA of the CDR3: TGTGCCAGCACCGTTAGCTCCTACGAGCAGTACTTC. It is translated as CASTVSSYEQYF.

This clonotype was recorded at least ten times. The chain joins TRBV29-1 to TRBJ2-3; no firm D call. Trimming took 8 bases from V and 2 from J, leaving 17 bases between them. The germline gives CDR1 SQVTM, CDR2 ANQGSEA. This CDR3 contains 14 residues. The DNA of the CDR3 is TGCAGCCTCGAGGCCGGTACTCTCACAGATACGCAGTATTTT. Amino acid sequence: CSLEAGTLTDTQYF.

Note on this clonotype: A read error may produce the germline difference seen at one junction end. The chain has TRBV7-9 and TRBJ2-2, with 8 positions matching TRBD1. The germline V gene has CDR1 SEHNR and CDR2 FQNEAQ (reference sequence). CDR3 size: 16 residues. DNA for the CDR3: TGTGCCAGCAGCCATGGAGGACAGGGTCTGGCCGGGGAGCTGCTTTTT. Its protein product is CASSHGGQGLAGELLF. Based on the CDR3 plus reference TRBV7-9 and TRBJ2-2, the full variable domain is DTGVSQNPRHKITKRGQNVTFRCDPISEHNRLYWYRQTLGQGPEFLTYFQNEAQLEKSRLLSDRFSAERPKGSFSTLEIQRTEQGDSAMYLCASSHGGQGLAGELLFGEGSRLTVL.

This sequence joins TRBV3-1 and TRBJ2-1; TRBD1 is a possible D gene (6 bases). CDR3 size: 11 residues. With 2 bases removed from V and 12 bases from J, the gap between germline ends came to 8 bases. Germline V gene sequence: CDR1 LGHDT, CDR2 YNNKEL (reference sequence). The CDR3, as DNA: TGTGCCAGCAGCCAACTAGGGGGGCAGTTCTTC. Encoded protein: CASSQLGGQFF.

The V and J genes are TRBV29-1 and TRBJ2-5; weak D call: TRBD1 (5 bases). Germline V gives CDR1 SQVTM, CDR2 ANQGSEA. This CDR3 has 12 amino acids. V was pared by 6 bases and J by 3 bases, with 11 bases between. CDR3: CSVGDSEETQYF. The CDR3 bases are TGCAGCGTGGGTGACAGTGAAGAGACCCAGTACTTC.

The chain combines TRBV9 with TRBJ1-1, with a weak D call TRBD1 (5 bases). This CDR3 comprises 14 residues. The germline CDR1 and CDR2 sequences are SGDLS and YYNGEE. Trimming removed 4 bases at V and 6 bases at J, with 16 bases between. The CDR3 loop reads CASSIRDAPPEAFF. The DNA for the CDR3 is TGTGCCAGCAGCATCCGGGACGCACCACCTGAAGCTTTCTTT.

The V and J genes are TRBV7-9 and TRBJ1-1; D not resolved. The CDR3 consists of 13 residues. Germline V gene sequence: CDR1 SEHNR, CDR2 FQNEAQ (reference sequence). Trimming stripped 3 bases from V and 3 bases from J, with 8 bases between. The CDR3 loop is CASSLTSDTEAFF. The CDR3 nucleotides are TGTGCCAGCAGCTTGACATCGGACACTGAAGCTTTCTTT.

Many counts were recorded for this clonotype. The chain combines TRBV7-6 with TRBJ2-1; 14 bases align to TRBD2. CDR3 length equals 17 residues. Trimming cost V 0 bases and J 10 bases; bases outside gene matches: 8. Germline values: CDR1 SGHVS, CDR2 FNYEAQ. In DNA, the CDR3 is TGTGCCAGCAGCTTAGCCCCCGGGACTAGCGGGAGAAGGGAGCAGTTCTTC. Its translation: CASSLAPGTSGRREQFF.

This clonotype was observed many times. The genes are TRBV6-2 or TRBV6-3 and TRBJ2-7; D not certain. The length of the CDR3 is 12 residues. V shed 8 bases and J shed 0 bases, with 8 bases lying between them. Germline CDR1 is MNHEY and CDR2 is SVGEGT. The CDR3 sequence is CASEQTSYEQYF. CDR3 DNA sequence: TGTGCCAGCGAACAGACCTCCTACGAGCAGTACTTC.

In DNA, the CDR3 is TGTGCCAGCAGTTCAGCCTCCCTAGGGGGGGGTACGCAGTATTTT. It specifies CASSSASLGGGTQYF. The rearrangement uses TRBV28 and TRBJ2-3; weak D call: TRBD2 (7 bases). V lost 4 bases, J lost 8 bases, and 19 bases lay in between. The germline gives CDR1 MDHEN, CDR2 SYDVKM. This CDR3 is built from 15 residues. The whole variable domain, remainder taken from reference TRBV28 and TRBJ2-3, is DVKVTQSSRYLVKRTGEKVFLECVQDMDHENMFWYRQDPGLGLRLIYFSYDVKMKEKGDIPEGYSVSREKKERFSLILESASTNQTSMYLCASSSASLGGGTQYFGPGTRLTVL.

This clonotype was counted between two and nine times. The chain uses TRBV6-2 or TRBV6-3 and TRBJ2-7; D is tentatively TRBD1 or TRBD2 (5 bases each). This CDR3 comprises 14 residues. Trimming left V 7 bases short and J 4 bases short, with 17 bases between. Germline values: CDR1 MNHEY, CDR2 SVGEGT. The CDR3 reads CASTHEGAGYEQYF. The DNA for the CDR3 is TGTGCCAGCACCCACGAAGGGGCGGGTTACGAGCAGTACTTC.

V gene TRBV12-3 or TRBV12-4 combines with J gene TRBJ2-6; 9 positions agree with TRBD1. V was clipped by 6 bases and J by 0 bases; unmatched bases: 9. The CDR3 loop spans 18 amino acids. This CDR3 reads CASRKGQGALSGANVLTF. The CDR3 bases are TGTGCCAGCAGAAAGGGACAGGGAGCCCTCTCTGGGGCCAACGTCCTGACTTTC.

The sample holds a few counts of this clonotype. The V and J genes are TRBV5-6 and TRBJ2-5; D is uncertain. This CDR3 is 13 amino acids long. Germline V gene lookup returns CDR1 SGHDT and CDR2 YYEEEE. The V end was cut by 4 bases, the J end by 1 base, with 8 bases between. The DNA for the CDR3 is TGTGCCAGCAGCCGACAACTCCAAGAGACCCAGTACTTC. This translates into CASSRQLQETQYF.

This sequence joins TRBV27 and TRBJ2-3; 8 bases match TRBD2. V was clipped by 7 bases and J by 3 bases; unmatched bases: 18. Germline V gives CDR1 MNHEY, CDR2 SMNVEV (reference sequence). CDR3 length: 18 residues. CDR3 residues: CASTFRWAGGFLTDTQYF. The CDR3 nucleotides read TGTGCCAGCACCTTCCGTTGGGCGGGAGGCTTCCTAACAGATACGCAGTATTTT.

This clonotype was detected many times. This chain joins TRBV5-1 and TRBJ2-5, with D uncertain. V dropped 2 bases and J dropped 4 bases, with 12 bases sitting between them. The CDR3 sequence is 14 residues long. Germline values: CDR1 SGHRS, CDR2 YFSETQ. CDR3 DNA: TGCGCCAGCAGCTTTGCACAGAACCTAGAGACCCAGTACTTC. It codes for CASSFAQNLETQYF. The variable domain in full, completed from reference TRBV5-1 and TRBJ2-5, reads KAGVTQTPRYLIKTRGQQVTLSCSPISGHRSVSWYQQTPGQGLQFLFEYFSETQRNKGNFPGRFSGRQFSNSRSEMNVSTLELGDSALYLCASSFAQNLETQYFGPGTRLLVL.

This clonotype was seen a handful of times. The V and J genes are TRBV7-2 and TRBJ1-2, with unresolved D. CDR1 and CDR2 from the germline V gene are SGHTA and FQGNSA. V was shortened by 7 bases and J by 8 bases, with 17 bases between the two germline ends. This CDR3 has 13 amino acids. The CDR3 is CASTPGRVGGYTF. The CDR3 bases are TGTGCCAGCACCCCTGGAAGGGTCGGCGGCTACACCTTC.